This T cell receptor beta chain originates from a study of T cells in lung cancer brain metastases. General study points: Paired primaries held more unique productive clones than brain metastases (median 4551 versus 1540).

Generated by immunoSEQ multiplex PCR, the TCRdb table keeps only in-frame clones and is missing some. The sample lists around 2,000 clones, about 89% seen once, with around 4.4% in the top ten. Comment on this clone: Its antigen is undetermined.

The germline V gene encodes CDR1 SGHRS and CDR2 YFSETQ. This CDR3 spans 14 amino acids. Trimming shortened V by 4 bases and J by 5 bases, and 16 bases separated the two germline ends. The gene calls are TRBV5-1 and TRBJ2-7; weak D call: TRBD1 (7 bases). The source material was tumor tissue from a brain metastasis. This receptor was identified in a woman aged 50 to 60 with non-small cell lung cancer that had spread to the brain. CDR3 region: CASSPQGGEDEQYF. DNA of the CDR3: TGCGCCAGCAGCCCGCAGGGGGGCGAGGACGAGCAGTACTTC. Variable domain in full (rest from reference TRBV5-1 and TRBJ2-7): KAGVTQTPRYLIKTRGQQVTLSCSPISGHRSVSWYQQTPGQGLQFLFEYFSETQRNKGNFPGRFSGRQFSNSRSEMNVSTLELGDSALYLCASSPQGGEDEQYFGPGTRLTVT.